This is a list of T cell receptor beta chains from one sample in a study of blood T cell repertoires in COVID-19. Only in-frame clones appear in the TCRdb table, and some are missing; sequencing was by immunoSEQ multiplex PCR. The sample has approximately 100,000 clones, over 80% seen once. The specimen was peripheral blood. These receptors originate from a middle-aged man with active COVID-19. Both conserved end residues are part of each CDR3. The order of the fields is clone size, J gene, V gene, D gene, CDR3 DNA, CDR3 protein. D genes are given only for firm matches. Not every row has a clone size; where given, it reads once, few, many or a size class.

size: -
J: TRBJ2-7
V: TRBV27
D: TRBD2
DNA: TGTGCCAGCAGTCCATCAGCGGGAGGCGTCTCCTACGAGCAGTACTTC
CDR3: CASSPSAGGVSYEQYF

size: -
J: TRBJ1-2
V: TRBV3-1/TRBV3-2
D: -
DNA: TGTGCCAGCAGCCAAGGGACAACGTATGGCTACACCTTC
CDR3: CASSQGTTYGYTF

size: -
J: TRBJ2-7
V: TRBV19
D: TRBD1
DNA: TGTGCCAGTAGTATAGGAGCGGGACAGGGATCCTACGAGCAGTACTTC
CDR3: CASSIGAGQGSYEQYF

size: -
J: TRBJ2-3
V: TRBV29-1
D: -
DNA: TGCAGCGTTGGAACCGCGGAGGGCACAGATACGCAGTATTTT
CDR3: CSVGTAEGTDTQYF

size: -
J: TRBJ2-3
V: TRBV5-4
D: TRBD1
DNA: TGTGCCAGCAGCTTGGGTAGTCGACAGGGAGCAGATACGCAGTATTTT
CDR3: CASSLGSRQGADTQYF

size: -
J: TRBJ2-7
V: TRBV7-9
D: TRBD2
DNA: TGTGCCAGCAGCTTAGTCGGACGGGAGGGCAAGAGGTACGAGCAGTACTTC
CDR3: CASSLVGREGKRYEQYF

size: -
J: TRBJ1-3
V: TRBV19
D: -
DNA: TGTGCCAGTAGTTTCCGTACATGGAGCTCTGGAAACACCATATATTTT
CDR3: CASSFRTWSSGNTIYF

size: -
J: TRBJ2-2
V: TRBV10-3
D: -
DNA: TGTGCCATCAGTCCAGGGGTCACCGGGGAGCTGTTTTTT
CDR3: CAISPGVTGELFF

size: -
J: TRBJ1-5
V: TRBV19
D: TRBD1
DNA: TGTGCCAGTAGTATAGGGACAGGGGTCGGTCAGCCCCAGCATTTT
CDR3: CASSIGTGVGQPQHF

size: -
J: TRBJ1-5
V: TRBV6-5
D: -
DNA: TGTGCCAGCAGTCCGGGGGAAGGGGGCAATCAGCCCCAGCATTTT
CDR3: CASSPGEGGNQPQHF

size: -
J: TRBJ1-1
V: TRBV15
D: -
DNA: TGTGCCACCAGCAGAGATATCAATCCCGGGGGACGGATGTACACTGAAGCTTTCTTT
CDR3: CATSRDINPGGRMYTEAFF

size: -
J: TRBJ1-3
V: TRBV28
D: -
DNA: TGTGCCAGCACCACCCGAAGAAGGAGCTCTGGAAACACCATATATTTT
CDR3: CASTTRRRSSGNTIYF

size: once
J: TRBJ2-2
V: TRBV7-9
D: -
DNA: TGTGCCAGCAGCCGAGGGCCGGGAGCGTCCGGGGAGCTGTTTTTT
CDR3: CASSRGPGASGELFF

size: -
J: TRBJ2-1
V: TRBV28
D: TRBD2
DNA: TGTGCCAGTCTAGCGGGAGTCGGCAATGAGCAGTTCTTC
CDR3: CASLAGVGNEQFF

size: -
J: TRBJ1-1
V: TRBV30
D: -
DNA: TGTGCCTGGATATTTCTTACGGGAGAAACTGAAGCTTTCTTT
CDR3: CAWIFLTGETEAFF

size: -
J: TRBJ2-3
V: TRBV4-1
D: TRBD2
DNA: TGCGCCAGCAGCCAAGACTCCGGGACTAGCGGGAGGATCGGCACAGATACGCAGTATTTT
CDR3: CASSQDSGTSGRIGTDTQYF

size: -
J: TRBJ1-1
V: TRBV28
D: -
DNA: TGTGCCAGCAGCCGGGACAAAGCTTTCTTT
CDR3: CASSRDKAFF

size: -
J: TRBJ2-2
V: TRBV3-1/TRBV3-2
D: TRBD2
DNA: TGTGCCAGCAGCCACATCAGCGGGGTGAACACCGGGGAGCTGTTTTTT
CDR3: CASSHISGVNTGELFF

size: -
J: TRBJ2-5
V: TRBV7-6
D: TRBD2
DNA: TGTGCCAGCAGCTTAGGGCTAGCGGGAGTTTATGAGACCCAGTACTTC
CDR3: CASSLGLAGVYETQYF

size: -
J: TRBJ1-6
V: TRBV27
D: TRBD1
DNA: TGTGCCAGCAGTCTAGAGGCGCGGGGACAGGGGATCCAATCACCCCTCCACTTT
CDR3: CASSLEARGQGIQSPLHF

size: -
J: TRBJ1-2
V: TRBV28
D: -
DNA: TGTGCCAGCAGGTACAGGGATGGCTACACCTTC
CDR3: CASRYRDGYTF

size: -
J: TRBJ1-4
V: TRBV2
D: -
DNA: TGTGCCAGCAGCAAGGACATATCTAATGAAAAACTGTTTTTT
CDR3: CASSKDISNEKLFF